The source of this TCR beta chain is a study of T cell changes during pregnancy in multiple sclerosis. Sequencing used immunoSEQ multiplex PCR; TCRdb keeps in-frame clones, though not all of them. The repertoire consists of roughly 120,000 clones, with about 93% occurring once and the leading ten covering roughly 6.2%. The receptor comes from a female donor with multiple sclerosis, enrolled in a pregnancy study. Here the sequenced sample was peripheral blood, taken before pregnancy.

The DNA for the CDR3 is TGTGCCAGTAGTATAGGGCAGGGCATGAGCAATCAGCCCCAGCATTTT. This sequence encodes CASSIGQGMSNQPQHF. The chain uses TRBV19 and TRBJ1-5; weak D call: TRBD1 (5 bases). The CDR3 has 16 residues. The ends were cut back, 1 base at V and 1 base at J, with 11 bases in the middle. Germline values: CDR1 LNHDA, CDR2 SQIVND (reference sequence).